These 31 T cell receptor beta chains share one sample of origin, sequenced in a study of CD8 T cells in Susac syndrome. RNA in amounts of about 0.45 to 1 ug was reverse transcribed with random hexamers. TCRdb used MiXCR to reprocess the immunoSEQ multiplex PCR reads, holding one entry per CDR3 protein. The repertoire holds about 190,000 distinct CDR3 sequences, with approximately 94% as singletons. Sequenced sample: CD4+ T cells from PBMCs. The source of these receptors is a human donor with Susac syndrome.

The V gene is TRBV20-1, the J gene TRBJ1-1; the D gene is possibly TRBD1 (6 bases). This CDR3 comprises 15 residues. In germline, CDR1 is DFQATT, CDR2 SNEGSKA (reference sequence). With 0 bases removed from V and 0 bases from J, the gap between germline ends came to 11 bases. CDR3 loop: CSARDLPGVNTEAFF. Here the CDR3 DNA reads TGCAGTGCTAGAGATTTACCAGGGGTGAACACTGAAGCTTTCTTT.

The V call is TRBV9, the J call TRBJ2-1; tentatively, D is TRBD2 (7 bases). The germline V and J ends were trimmed by 3 bases and 9 bases, with 25 bases remaining between them. From germline, CDR1 is SGDLS and CDR2 YYNGEE. This CDR3 spans 17 amino acids. The CDR3 reads CASSGGPGLILGSEQFF. The DNA of the CDR3 is TGTGCCAGCAGCGGGGGGCCGGGACTAATTTTGGGGAGTGAGCAGTTCTTC.

The chain has TRBV6-1 and TRBJ2-2, with TRBD2 identical over 11 bases. V trimming: 5 bases; J trimming: 4 bases; junction bases outside the gene matches: 6. CDR3 size: 16 residues. Germline V gene data show CDR1 as MNHNS and CDR2 as SASEGT. For the CDR3, the DNA is TGTGCCAGCAGTAAACAGACTAGCGGGGCCACCGGGGAGCTGTTTTTT. Translating gives CASSKQTSGATGELFF.

This sequence joins TRBV10-3 and TRBJ2-5; D is undetermined. V lost 3 bases and J 7 bases, leaving 12 bases between the germline ends. The CDR3 totals 13 residues. From germline, CDR1 is ENHRY and CDR2 SYGVKD. CDR3 amino acids: CAISESGLGTQYF. As DNA, the CDR3 is TGTGCCATCAGTGAATCTGGCCTGGGGACCCAGTACTTC.

The chain carries TRBV30 and TRBJ2-7, with D hard to call. V lost 1 base and J lost 7, with 11 bases in between. The CDR3 extends over 12 amino acids. Germline CDR1 is GTSNPN and CDR2 is SVGIG (reference sequence). CDR3 in DNA: TGTGCCTGGAGTGGCAGAGGTGGGGAGCAGTACTTC. Translation: CAWSGRGGEQYF.

V gene TRBV7-2 combines with J gene TRBJ2-3; the D is unclear. The CDR3 spans 13 residues. V lost 2 bases and J lost 4, with 7 bases in between. Germline lookup yields CDR1 SGHTA and CDR2 FQGNSA. CDR3 DNA: TGTGCCAGCAGCTTACCCGAGTCAGATACGCAGTATTTT. Translating gives CASSLPESDTQYF.

The CDR3 nucleotides read TGCGCCAGCAGCTTTGCCCGGCGGGGCTACACCTTC. This gives the protein CASSFARRGYTF. This rearrangement joins TRBV5-1 to TRBJ1-2; D call uncertain. V was clipped by 2 bases and J by 8 bases, with 10 bases between them. The CDR3 sequence is 12 residues long. Germline CDR1 is SGHRS and CDR2 is YFSETQ. Looking up the rest from reference TRBV5-1 and TRBJ1-2 gives the full variable domain: KAGVTQTPRYLIKTRGQQVTLSCSPISGHRSVSWYQQTPGQGLQFLFEYFSETQRNKGNFPGRFSGRQFSNSRSEMNVSTLELGDSALYLCASSFARRGYTFGSGTRLTVV.

This sequence joins TRBV7-2 and TRBJ1-4, with TRBD1 identical over 9 bases. The V gene's germline CDR1 is SGHTA and CDR2 FQGNSA. The CDR3 has 17 amino acids. V lost 5 bases, J lost 8 bases, and 15 bases stayed unmatched. The CDR3 DNA reads TGTGCCAGCAGCCCGAGGACAGGGGATCCCAGCTGGGAAAAACTGTTTTTT. Amino acid sequence: CASSPRTGDPSWEKLFF.

The chain recombines TRBV30 with TRBJ1-1, with D unresolved. Trimming took off 2 bases at V and 1 base at J, with 8 bases between the two ends. Germline V gives CDR1 GTSNPN, CDR2 SVGIG (reference sequence). The CDR3 covers 13 residues. This CDR3 reads CAWSLGRNTEAFF. Here the CDR3 DNA reads TGTGCCTGGAGTCTTGGCAGGAACACTGAAGCTTTCTTT.

The chain links TRBV7-2 to TRBJ2-3; D unclear. The V gene lost 5 bases and the J gene lost 5 bases, with 14 bases spanning the gap. The CDR3 runs 14 residues. The V gene's germline CDR1 is SGHTA and CDR2 FQGNSA. The chain's CDR3 is CASSPPLDGDTQYF. The CDR3 DNA reads TGTGCCAGCAGCCCCCCGCTTGATGGAGATACGCAGTATTTT.

V is TRBV18 and J is TRBJ2-1; no clear D. The CDR3 is 14 amino acids. Germline V gives CDR1 KGHSH, CDR2 LQKENI. Between the trimmed V and J ends, which lost 4 bases and 0 bases, there was a span of 7 bases. The CDR3 DNA reads as TGTGCCAGCTCACAGGAAAGCTCCTACAATGAGCAGTTCTTC. This gives the protein CASSQESSYNEQFF. The full variable domain, its missing parts supplied by reference TRBV18 and TRBJ2-1, is NAGVMQNPRHLVRRRGQEARLRCSPMKGHSHVYWYRQLPEEGLKFMVYLQKENIIDESGMPKERFSAEFPKEGPSILRIQQVVRGDSAAYFCASSQESSYNEQFFGPGTRLTVL.

V usage is TRBV10-2 and J usage is TRBJ2-5, with D perhaps matching TRBD1 or TRBD2 (5 bases each). Germline-derived CDR1 and CDR2 are WSHSY and SAAADI. With 6 bases removed from V and 3 bases from J, the gap between germline ends came to 11 bases. This CDR3 comprises 13 residues. The CDR3 nucleotides are TGCGCCAGCAGGGGGACGGATAAAGAGACCCAGTACTTC. Amino acids: CASRGTDKETQYF.

The CDR3 DNA sequence: TGTGCCAGCACCTGGGGGGACGGGCAGCCCCAGCATTTT. Its translation: CASTWGDGQPQHF. The genes are TRBV12-3 or TRBV12-4 and TRBJ1-5; D is possibly TRBD1 (5 bases). The CDR3 length is 13 residues. Trimming removed 7 bases at V and 7 bases at J, with 14 bases between.

This chain joins TRBV7-9 and TRBJ2-7, with 11 bases matching TRBD1. The CDR3 covers 14 residues. After removal of 5 bases from V and 5 bases from J, the junction contained 5 bases not matched to a gene. Germline values: CDR1 SEHNR, CDR2 FQNEAQ (reference sequence). In DNA, the CDR3 is TGTGCCAGCAGCAGGACAGGGGGCCTTAACGAGCAGTACTTC. As protein: CASSRTGGLNEQYF. Full variable domain (remainder filled in from reference TRBV7-9 and TRBJ2-7): DTGVSQNPRHKITKRGQNVTFRCDPISEHNRLYWYRQTLGQGPEFLTYFQNEAQLEKSRLLSDRFSAERPKGSFSTLEIQRTEQGDSAMYLCASSRTGGLNEQYFGPGTRLTVT.

The chain employs TRBV15 and TRBJ1-2; D not resolved. In germline, CDR1 is LNHNV, CDR2 YYDKDF (reference sequence). This CDR3 has 15 amino acids. V was pared by 0 bases and J by 4 bases, with 12 bases between. DNA of the CDR3: TGTGCCACCAGCAGAGATCCCAGGAGCTCCTATGGCTACACCTTC. It is translated as CATSRDPRSSYGYTF.

The DNA of the CDR3 is TGTGCCAGCACGGGACAGAACTACGAGCAGTACTTC. Protein product: CASTGQNYEQYF. The chain uses TRBV6-2 or TRBV6-3 and TRBJ2-7, with 7 bases matching TRBD1. Germline V gene sequence: CDR1 MNHEY, CDR2 SVGEGT. The ends lost 7 bases at V and 3 bases at J; junction bases unmatched: 3. The CDR3 is 12 amino acids.

The chain links TRBV29-1 to TRBJ1-3; 10 nucleotides match TRBD1. The junction had 6 bases not matched to a gene; V was cut back by 4 bases and J by 9 bases. The CDR3 totals 13 residues. Germline V gives CDR1 SQVTM, CDR2 ANQGSEA. CDR3 bases: TGCAGCGTTGGTCGGGACAGGGGCGGCACCATATATTTT. Its translation is CSVGRDRGGTIYF.

This clonotype was found a few times. The rearrangement links TRBV19 to TRBJ1-5; 7 positions match TRBD1. The CDR3 runs to 15 residues. With 4 bases clipped from V and 2 bases from J, the junction kept 5 bases outside the gene matches. Germline-derived CDR1 and CDR2 are LNHDA and SQIVND (reference sequence). The CDR3 reads CASSSRDSGNQPQHF. CDR3 nucleotide sequence: TGTGCCAGTAGTAGCCGGGACAGCGGCAATCAGCCCCAGCATTTT.

The CDR3: CASRGQGAYEQYF. CDR3 bases: TGTGCCAGCAGGGGACAGGGAGCCTACGAGCAGTACTTC. The J gene is TRBJ2-7, the V gene TRBV6-5; 9 nucleotides agree with TRBD1. The CDR3 is made up of 13 amino acids. With V trimmed by 6 bases and J by 2 bases, 2 bases remained unmatched. CDR1 and CDR2 (germline): MNHEY, SVGAGI.

The gene calls are TRBV12-3 or TRBV12-4 and TRBJ2-3; no reliable D call. V lost 1 base, J lost 5 bases, and 4 bases lay in between. This CDR3 spans 12 amino acids. CDR3 sequence reads: CASSLGLDTQYF. CDR3 nucleotide sequence: TGTGCCAGCAGTTTAGGGCTAGATACGCAGTATTTT.

CDR3 protein: CASSLGTGTGAGGANVLTF. CDR3 in DNA: TGCGCCAGCAGCTTGGGTACCGGGACAGGGGCCGGCGGGGCCAACGTCCTGACTTTC. V usage is TRBV5-1 and J usage is TRBJ2-6; 10 bases fit TRBD1. J was trimmed by 4 bases and V by 0 bases; bases with no gene match: 10. Germline V gives CDR1 SGHRS, CDR2 YFSETQ. The CDR3 is 19 residues long.

This chain connects TRBV2 to TRBJ2-3; TRBD2 might be the D (6 bases). Germline loops: CDR1 SNHLY, CDR2 FYNNEI. V was trimmed by 7 bases and J by 4 bases, leaving 15 bases between them. This CDR3 is 14 amino acids long. The CDR3: CASTRTMSSDTQYF. CDR3 DNA sequence: TGTGCCAGCACAAGGACTATGAGCTCAGATACGCAGTATTTT.

This clonotype is a singleton in its sample. This rearrangement joins TRBV5-1 to TRBJ2-5; tentative D call: TRBD2 (6 bases). Germline V CDR1 and CDR2: SGHRS, YFSETQ. The V end was cut by 7 bases, the J end by 5 bases, with 15 bases between. CDR3 length: 13 amino acids. CDR3 amino acids: CASAPGGSETQYF. CDR3 nucleotides: TGCGCCAGCGCTCCTGGGGGGTCCGAGACCCAGTACTTC. The full variable domain, completed using reference TRBV5-1 and TRBJ2-5, is KAGVTQTPRYLIKTRGQQVTLSCSPISGHRSVSWYQQTPGQGLQFLFEYFSETQRNKGNFPGRFSGRQFSNSRSEMNVSTLELGDSALYLCASAPGGSETQYFGPGTRLLVL.

This clonotype was observed a single time. This chain connects TRBV20-1 to TRBJ2-5; D is undetermined. The CDR3 is made up of 13 amino acids. The germline CDR1 and CDR2 sequences are DFQATT and SNEGSKA (reference sequence). Trimming pared 1 base from V and 5 bases from J, leaving 11 bases between. Written as DNA, the CDR3 is TGCAGTGCTAGAGGGAACTTTGAGGAGACCCAGTACTTC. It specifies CSARGNFEETQYF.

V and J are TRBV20-1 and TRBJ2-5; 10 bases are a match to TRBD2. Germline CDR1 DFQATT, CDR2 SNEGSKA (reference sequence). Trimming took 2 bases from V and 5 from J; bases not matched to a gene: 14. CDR3 length: 17 amino acids. In DNA, the CDR3 is TGCAGTGCTAGACCCCTGCGGGAGCGGGGGGGCGGGGAGACCCAGTACTTC. Translated, it gives CSARPLRERGGGETQYF.

The chain links TRBV12-3 or TRBV12-4 to TRBJ1-2; possible D gene TRBD1, 5 bases. V was shortened by 6 bases and J by 6 bases, with 14 bases between the two germline ends. The CDR3 is 13 residues long. CDR3 loop: CASSQSQGHGYTF. Written as DNA, the CDR3 is TGTGCCAGCAGCCAATCCCAGGGTCATGGCTACACCTTC.

The rearrangement joins TRBV20-1 to TRBJ2-5, with 7 bases aligning to TRBD2. Germline trimming cut 5 bases from V and 4 bases from J; bases unmatched to any gene: 13. The germline gives CDR1 DFQATT, CDR2 SNEGSKA (reference sequence). The CDR3 runs to 15 residues. DNA for the CDR3: TGCAGTGCTGAAGTGATCCGACTAGCTGCAGAGACCCAGTACTTC. As protein: CSAEVIRLAAETQYF.

The genes are TRBV29-1 and TRBJ1-1; D uncertain. V lost 3 bases, J lost 5 bases, and 13 bases lay in between. This CDR3 has 13 amino acids. Germline CDR1 reads SQVTM; CDR2 reads ANQGSEA. The CDR3 DNA reads as TGCAGCGTTGAGGGGTCAGACCATACTGAAGCTTTCTTT. This codes for CSVEGSDHTEAFF. The full variable domain, completed using reference TRBV29-1 and TRBJ1-1, is SAVISQKPSRDICQRGTSLTIQCQVDSQVTMMFWYRQQPGQSLTLIATANQGSEATYESGFVIDKFPISRPNLTFSTLTVSNMSPEDSSIYLCSVEGSDHTEAFFGQGTRLTVV.

The V gene is TRBV4-2, the J gene TRBJ1-6, with D uncertain. The CDR3 is 13 amino acids. V lost 4 bases and J 9 bases, leaving 10 bases between the germline ends. Germline V gene sequence: CDR1 LGHNA, CDR2 YNFKEQ. The CDR3 nucleotides are TGTGCCAGCAGCCCCCGGGAGGGTTCACCCCTCCACTTT. Its translation: CASSPREGSPLHF.

The rearrangement joins TRBV7-3 to TRBJ2-1; D might be TRBD1 or TRBD2, each matching 7 bases. V was trimmed by 4 bases and J by 12 bases, leaving 31 bases between them. The CDR3 is 18 amino acids. CDR1 and CDR2 from the germline V gene are SGHTA and FQGTGA. The CDR3 DNA follows: TGTGCCAGCAGCTCCTTACCGTCGACAGGGCTGGGCGGGGGCGGGCAGTTCTTC. Its translation is CASSSLPSTGLGGGGQFF.

CDR3 sequence reads: CAISEWTANTGELFF. The DNA for the CDR3 is TGTGCCATCAGTGAGTGGACAGCGAACACCGGGGAGCTGTTTTTT. The chain recombines TRBV10-3 with TRBJ2-2, with D perhaps matching TRBD1 (6 bases). This CDR3 contains 15 residues. Germline V gene sequence: CDR1 ENHRY, CDR2 SYGVKD. Trimming removed 1 base at V and 0 bases at J, with 6 bases between.